The rows below give T cell receptor beta chains drawn from one sample of a study of blood T cell repertoires in COVID-19. Some clones are missing from TCRdb's copy, which holds only in-frame ones; the method was immunoSEQ multiplex PCR. The sample shows about 250,000 clones, more than 70% of them seen only once. The sequencing sample was made of peripheral blood. These receptor sequences come from a woman of 80 years or more with COVID-19, enrolled during active disease. Each CDR3 is given with its conserved first and last residue. Clone size is given for some rows only: seen once, a few or many times, or a class if the clone is expanded.

TRBJ1-2 few TRBV3-1/TRBV3-2 CASSQGQGGKSAF
TRBJ2-1 - TRBV11-2 CASSLGLSQFF
TRBJ1-3 few TRBV4-2 CASSRRVGEGSGNTIYF
TRBJ1-3 - TRBV4-2 CASSQVSGGDPSGNTIYF
TRBJ1-2 - TRBV6-5 CASSYQQGGGYTF
TRBJ1-4 once TRBV6-5 CASSYLGSTNEKLFF
TRBJ2-3 - TRBV9 CASSPSGGEADTQYF
TRBJ1-2 - TRBV6-6 CASSITGGSGYTF
TRBJ1-2 - TRBV30 CAWIPWTGPSYGYTF
TRBJ2-5 - TRBV5-1 CASSLRRAEETQYF
TRBJ1-2 - TRBV12-3/TRBV12-4 CASRGTAGGYTF
TRBJ2-5 - TRBV7-2 CASSLRSGQETQYF
TRBJ1-3 - TRBV11-3 CASSSYAGDTIYF
TRBJ2-3 - TRBV7-3 CASSLGADTQYF
TRBJ2-2 - TRBV7-2 CASSFLAGGNTGELFF
TRBJ1-1 - TRBV19 CASSQYRDTEAFF
TRBJ2-1 - TRBV18 CASSPARGESSYNEQFF
TRBJ2-1 - TRBV27 CASSLRPGQGQPKQFF
TRBJ1-1 - TRBV10-3 CAISSDRDYTEAFF
TRBJ2-7 - TRBV28 CASRNRGNYEQYF
TRBJ2-1 - TRBV7-2 CASRGFNEQFF
TRBJ1-5 - TRBV6-6 CASSSREVDQPQHF
TRBJ2-1 - TRBV2 CATRRQGSYNEQFF
TRBJ1-2 - TRBV13 CASSLGLGEGYGYTF
TRBJ1-1 few TRBV2 CASSRQNTEAFF
TRBJ1-1 - TRBV3-1/TRBV3-2 CASSRPLRDTEAFF
TRBJ1-3 few TRBV7-8 CASSLAGLGAEGNTIYF
TRBJ1-1 - TRBV27 CASSNPPGGLTEAFF
TRBJ2-3 - TRBV4-1 CASSQDGSGGPDTQYF
TRBJ1-1 - TRBV27 CASSSAGRAREAFF
TRBJ2-1 few TRBV7-2 CASSPGAQSYNEQFF
TRBJ1-5 - TRBV5-1 CASSSGDGSNQPQHF
TRBJ1-5 - TRBV7-9 CATTRDFHQPQHF
TRBJ2-1 - TRBV5-1 CASSSGLAGGPSSYNEQFF
TRBJ2-2 - TRBV5-1 CASSLMTSEGGELFF
TRBJ1-4 - TRBV2 CASGGTVYEKLFF
TRBJ1-6 - TRBV5-8 CASSPNYNSPLHF
TRBJ2-6 - TRBV5-1 CASSERQGATRAGANVLTF
TRBJ1-1 - TRBV7-9 CASSLAAGKNTEAFF
TRBJ1-5 - TRBV7-2 CASSLWSADSNQPQHF
TRBJ2-2 - TRBV10-3 CAISVQGFGTGELFF
TRBJ2-5 once TRBV3-1/TRBV3-2 CASSYAGTGGGETQYF
TRBJ1-3 - TRBV3-1/TRBV3-2 CASSQHGSGNTIYF
TRBJ2-1 - TRBV5-1 CASSIGTGGHNEQFF
TRBJ1-5 - TRBV28 CASRQGGGYQPQHF
TRBJ2-5 once TRBV5-1 CASSPLSLQETQYF
TRBJ2-3 - TRBV30 CAWSQGYTGDTQYF
TRBJ1-2 - TRBV5-5 CASSPQAQTGYTF
TRBJ2-4 - TRBV6-2/TRBV6-3 CASSYEIGGPAKNIQYF
TRBJ2-7 once TRBV11-1 CASSLMTSSYEQYF
TRBJ1-5 - TRBV27 CASSLRLTGGDQPQHF
TRBJ2-7 - TRBV7-9 CASSFDPGDEQYF
TRBJ1-3 - TRBV7-9 CASSGGLQGYSGNTIYF
TRBJ1-4 - TRBV28 CASSFRRGTNEKLFF